This T cell receptor (beta chain) was found in a study of T cells in Graves' hyperthyroidism and ophthalmopathy. Ten or more counts support this clonotype. Its antigen is not identified. Overall study results and limits: The model predicted ophthalmopathy a median roughly 6.3 months before onset. Most thyroid clonotypes that were expanded above 0.001 also turned up in blood.

Using RNA transcripts as the source, TCR beta CDR3 regions were amplified. In the first-round RT-PCR of the TCR CDR3, the HTBI primer set was used. One entry per CDR3 protein results from TCRdb running MiXCR on the multiplex PCR reads. The table lists hundreds of thousands of distinct CDR3 sequences, about 14% of them singletons. Trimming removed 0 bases from V and 0 bases from J, with 9 bases in between. This CDR3 is 17 amino acids long. The V gene's germline CDR1 is LGHDT and CDR2 YNNKEL (reference sequence). The receptor's source is a woman younger than 35 with Graves' hyperthyroidism. The rearrangement uses TRBV3-1 and TRBJ1-6; D ambiguous. The sequencing sample was made of blood. This CDR3 reads CASSQDLGLSYNSPLHF. DNA of the CDR3: TGTGCCAGCAGCCAAGATCTAGGACTCTCCTATAATTCACCCCTCCACTTT.